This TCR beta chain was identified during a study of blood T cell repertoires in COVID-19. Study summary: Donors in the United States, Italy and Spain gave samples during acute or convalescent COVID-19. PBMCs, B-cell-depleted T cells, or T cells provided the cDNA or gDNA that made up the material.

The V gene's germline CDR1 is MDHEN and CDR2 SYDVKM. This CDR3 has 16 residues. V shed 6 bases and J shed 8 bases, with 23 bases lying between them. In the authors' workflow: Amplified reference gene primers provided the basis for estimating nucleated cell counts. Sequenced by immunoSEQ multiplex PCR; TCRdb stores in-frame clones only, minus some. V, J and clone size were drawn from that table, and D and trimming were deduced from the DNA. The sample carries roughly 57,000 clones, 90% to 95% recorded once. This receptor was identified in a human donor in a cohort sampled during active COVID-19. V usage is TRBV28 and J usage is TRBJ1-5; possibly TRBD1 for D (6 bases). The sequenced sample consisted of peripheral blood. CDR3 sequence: CASRQGRVLYNEPQHF. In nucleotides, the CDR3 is TGTGCCAGCAGGCAGGGGAGGGTCTTATATAATGAGCCCCAGCATTTT.